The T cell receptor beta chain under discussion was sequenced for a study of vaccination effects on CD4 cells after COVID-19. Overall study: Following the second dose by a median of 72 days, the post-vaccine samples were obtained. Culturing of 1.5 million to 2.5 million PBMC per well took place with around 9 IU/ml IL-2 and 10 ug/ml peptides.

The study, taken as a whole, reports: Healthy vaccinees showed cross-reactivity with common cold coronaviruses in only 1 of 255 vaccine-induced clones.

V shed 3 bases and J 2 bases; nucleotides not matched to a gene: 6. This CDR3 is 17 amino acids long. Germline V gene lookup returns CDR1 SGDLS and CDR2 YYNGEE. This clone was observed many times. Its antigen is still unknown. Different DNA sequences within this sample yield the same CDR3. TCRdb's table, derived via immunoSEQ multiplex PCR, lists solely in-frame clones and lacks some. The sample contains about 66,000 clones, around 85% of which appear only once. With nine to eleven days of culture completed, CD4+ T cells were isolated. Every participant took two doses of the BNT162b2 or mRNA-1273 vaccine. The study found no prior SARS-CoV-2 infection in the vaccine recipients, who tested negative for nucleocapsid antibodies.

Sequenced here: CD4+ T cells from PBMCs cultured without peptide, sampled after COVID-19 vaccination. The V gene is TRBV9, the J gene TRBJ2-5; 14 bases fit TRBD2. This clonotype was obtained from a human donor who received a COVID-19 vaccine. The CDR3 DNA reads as TGTGCCAGCAGCGGGGGGACTAGCGGGGGCCTGCAAGAGACCCAGTACTTC. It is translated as CASSGGTSGGLQETQYF.